This T cell receptor (beta chain) originates from a study of OX40 agonist ivuxolimab in advanced cancers. As for the study in general: Three patients responded partially, comprising one with hepatocellular carcinoma and two with cutaneous melanoma.

Germline V gives CDR1 ENHRY, CDR2 SYGVKD. The CDR3 has 20 amino acids. Trimming took off 0 bases at V and 0 bases at J, with 18 bases between the two ends. Assay: immunoSEQ multiplex PCR; the TCRdb copy retains only in-frame clones and omits some. The data show under 50,000 clones, with 92% seen just once and roughly 9.8% held by the top ten. This sample comprised CD4+ or CD8+ T cells sorted from blood, obtained in a trial of the OX40 agonist ivuxolimab. The chain employs TRBV10-3 and TRBJ2-6, with D possibly TRBD2 on 5 matching bases. The sequence derives from an adult with an advanced solid tumor such as melanoma, head and neck, liver or kidney cancer. The CDR3 protein is CAISESAGLLDPSGANVLTF. The CDR3 DNA reads TGTGCCATCAGTGAGTCGGCGGGTCTCCTAGACCCCTCTGGGGCCAACGTCCTGACTTTC.